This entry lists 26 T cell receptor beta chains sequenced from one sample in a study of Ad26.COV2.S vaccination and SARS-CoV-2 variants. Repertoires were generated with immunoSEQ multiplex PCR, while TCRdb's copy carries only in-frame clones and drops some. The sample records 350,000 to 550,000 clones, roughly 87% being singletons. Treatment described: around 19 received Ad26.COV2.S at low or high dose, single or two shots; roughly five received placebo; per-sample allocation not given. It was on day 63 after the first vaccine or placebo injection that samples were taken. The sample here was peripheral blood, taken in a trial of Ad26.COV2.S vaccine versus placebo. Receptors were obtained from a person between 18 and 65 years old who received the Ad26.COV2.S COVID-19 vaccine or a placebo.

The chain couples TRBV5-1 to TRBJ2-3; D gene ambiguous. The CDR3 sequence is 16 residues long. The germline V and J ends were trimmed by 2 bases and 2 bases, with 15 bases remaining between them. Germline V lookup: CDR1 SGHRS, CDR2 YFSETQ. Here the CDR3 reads CASSFGPERFTDTQYF. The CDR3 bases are TGCGCCAGCAGCTTTGGGCCAGAACGGTTCACAGATACGCAGTATTTT.

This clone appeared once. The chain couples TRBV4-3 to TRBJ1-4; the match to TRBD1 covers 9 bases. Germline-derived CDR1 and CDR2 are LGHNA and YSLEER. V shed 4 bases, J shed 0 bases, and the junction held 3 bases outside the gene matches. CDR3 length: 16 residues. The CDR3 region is CASSRRQGATNEKLFF. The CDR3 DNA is TGCGCCAGCAGCCGCCGACAGGGGGCAACTAATGAAAAACTGTTTTTT.

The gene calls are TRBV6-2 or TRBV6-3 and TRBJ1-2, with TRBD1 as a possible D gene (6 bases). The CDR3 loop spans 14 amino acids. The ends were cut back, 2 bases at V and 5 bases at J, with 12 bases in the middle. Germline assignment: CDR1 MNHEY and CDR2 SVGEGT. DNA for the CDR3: TGTGCCAGCAGTTACCCGTCCGGGACATATGGCTACACCTTC. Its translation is CASSYPSGTYGYTF.

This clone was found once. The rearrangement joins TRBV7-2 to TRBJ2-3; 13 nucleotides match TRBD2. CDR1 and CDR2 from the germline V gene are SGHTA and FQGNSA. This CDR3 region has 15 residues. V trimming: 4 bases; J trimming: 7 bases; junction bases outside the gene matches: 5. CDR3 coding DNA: TGTGCCAGCAGCTCTATACTAGCGGGGGGGCATACGCAGTATTTT. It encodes CASSSILAGGHTQYF.

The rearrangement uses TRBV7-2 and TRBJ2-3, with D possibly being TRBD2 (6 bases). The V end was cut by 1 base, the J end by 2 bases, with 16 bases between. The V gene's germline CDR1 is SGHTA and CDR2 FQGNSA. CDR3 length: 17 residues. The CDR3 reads CASSLGYISGFTDTQYF. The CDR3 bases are TGTGCCAGCAGCTTAGGGTATATTAGCGGATTCACAGATACGCAGTATTTT.

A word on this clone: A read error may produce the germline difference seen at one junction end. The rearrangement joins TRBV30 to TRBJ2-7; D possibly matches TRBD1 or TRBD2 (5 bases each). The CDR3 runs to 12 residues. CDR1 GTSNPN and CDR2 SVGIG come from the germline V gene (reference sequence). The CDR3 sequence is CAWSVGTYGQYF. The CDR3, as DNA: TGTGCCTGGAGCGTGGGGACCTACGGGCAGTACTTC.

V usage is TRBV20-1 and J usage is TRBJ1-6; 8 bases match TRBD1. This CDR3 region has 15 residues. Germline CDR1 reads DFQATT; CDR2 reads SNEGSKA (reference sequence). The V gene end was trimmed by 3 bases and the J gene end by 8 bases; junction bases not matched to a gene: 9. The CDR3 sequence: CSASGLGQVDSPLHF. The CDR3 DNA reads TGCAGTGCTAGTGGTCTGGGACAGGTGGATTCACCCCTCCACTTT.

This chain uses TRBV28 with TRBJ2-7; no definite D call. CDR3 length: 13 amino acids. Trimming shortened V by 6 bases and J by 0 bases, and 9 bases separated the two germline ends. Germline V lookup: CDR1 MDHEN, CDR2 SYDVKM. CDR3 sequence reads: CASSPVSSYEQYF. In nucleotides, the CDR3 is TGTGCCAGCAGCCCCGTCAGCTCCTACGAGCAGTACTTC.

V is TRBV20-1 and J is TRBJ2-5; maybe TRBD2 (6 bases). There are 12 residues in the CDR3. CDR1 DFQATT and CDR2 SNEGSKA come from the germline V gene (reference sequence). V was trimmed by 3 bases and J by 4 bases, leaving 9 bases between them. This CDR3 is CSASVEGETQYF. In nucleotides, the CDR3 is TGCAGTGCTAGTGTGGAGGGAGAGACCCAGTACTTC.

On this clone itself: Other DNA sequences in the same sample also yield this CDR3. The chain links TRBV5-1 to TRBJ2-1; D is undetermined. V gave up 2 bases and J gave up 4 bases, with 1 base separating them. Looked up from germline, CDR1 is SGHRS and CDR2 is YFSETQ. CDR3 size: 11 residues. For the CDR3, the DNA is TGCGCCAGCAGCTTATACAATGAGCAGTTCTTC. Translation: CASSLYNEQFF.

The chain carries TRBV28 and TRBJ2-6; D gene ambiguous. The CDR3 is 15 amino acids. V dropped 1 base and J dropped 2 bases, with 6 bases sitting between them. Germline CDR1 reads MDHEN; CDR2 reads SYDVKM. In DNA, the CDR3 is TGTGCCAGCAGTTTATTGTCCGCTGGGGCCAACGTCCTGACTTTC. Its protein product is CASSLLSAGANVLTF.

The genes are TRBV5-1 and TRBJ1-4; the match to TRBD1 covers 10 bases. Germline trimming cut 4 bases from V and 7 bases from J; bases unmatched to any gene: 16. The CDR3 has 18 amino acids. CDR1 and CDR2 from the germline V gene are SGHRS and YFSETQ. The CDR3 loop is CASSLPGTGVEFGEKLFF. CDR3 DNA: TGCGCCAGCAGCCTACCCGGGACAGGGGTAGAGTTCGGTGAAAAACTGTTTTTT.

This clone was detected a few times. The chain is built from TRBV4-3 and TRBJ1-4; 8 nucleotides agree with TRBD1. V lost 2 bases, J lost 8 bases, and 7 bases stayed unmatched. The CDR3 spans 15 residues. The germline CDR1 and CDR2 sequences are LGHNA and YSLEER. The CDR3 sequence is CASSQQTGVGEKLFF. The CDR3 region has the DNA TGCGCCAGCAGCCAACAGACAGGGGTAGGGGAAAAACTGTTTTTT.

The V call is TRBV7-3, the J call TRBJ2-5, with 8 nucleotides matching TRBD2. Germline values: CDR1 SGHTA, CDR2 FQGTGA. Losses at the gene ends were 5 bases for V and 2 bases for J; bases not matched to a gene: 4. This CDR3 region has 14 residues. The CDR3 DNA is TGTGCCAGCAGCCCGGCGGGGGGTCAAGAGACCCAGTACTTC. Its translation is CASSPAGGQETQYF.

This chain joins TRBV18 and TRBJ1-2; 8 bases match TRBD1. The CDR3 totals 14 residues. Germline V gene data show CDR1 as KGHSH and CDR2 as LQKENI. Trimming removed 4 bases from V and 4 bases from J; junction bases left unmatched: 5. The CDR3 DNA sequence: TGTGCCAGCTCACGACAAGACAGGGGCTATGGCTACACCTTC. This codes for CASSRQDRGYGYTF. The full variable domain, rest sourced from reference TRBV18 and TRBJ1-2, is NAGVMQNPRHLVRRRGQEARLRCSPMKGHSHVYWYRQLPEEGLKFMVYLQKENIIDESGMPKERFSAEFPKEGPSILRIQQVVRGDSAAYFCASSRQDRGYGYTFGSGTRLTVV.

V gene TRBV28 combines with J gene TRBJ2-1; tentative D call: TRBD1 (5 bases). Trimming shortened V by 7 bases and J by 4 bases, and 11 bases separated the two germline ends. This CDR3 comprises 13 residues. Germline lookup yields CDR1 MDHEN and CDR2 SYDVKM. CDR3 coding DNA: TGTGCCAGCACCCCAGGGTTATACAATGAGCAGTTCTTC. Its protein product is CASTPGLYNEQFF.

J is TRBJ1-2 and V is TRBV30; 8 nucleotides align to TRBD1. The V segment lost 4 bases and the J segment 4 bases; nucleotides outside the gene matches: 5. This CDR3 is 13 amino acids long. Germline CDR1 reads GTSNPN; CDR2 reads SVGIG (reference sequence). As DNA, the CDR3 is TGTGCCTGGAACCGGGACAGGCCCTATGGCTACACCTTC. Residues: CAWNRDRPYGYTF.

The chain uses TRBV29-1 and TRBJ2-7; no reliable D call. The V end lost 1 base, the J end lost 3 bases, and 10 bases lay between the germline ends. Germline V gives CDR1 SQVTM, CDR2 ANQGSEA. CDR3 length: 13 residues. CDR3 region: CSVEAQDGYEQYF. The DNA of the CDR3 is TGCAGCGTTGAAGCCCAGGACGGCTACGAGCAGTACTTC.

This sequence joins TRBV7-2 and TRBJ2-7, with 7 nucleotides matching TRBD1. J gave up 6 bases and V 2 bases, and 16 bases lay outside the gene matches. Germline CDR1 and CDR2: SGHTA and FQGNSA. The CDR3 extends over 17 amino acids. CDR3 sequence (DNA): TGTGCCAGCAGCTTAAAACCAGGGTTAGGGGGCGTGGGCGAGCAGTACTTC. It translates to CASSLKPGLGGVGEQYF.

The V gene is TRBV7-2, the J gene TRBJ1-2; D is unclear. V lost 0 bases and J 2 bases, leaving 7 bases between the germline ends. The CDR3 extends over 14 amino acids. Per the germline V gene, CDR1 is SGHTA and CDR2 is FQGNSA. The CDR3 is CASSLAMGNYGYTF. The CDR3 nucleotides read TGTGCCAGCAGCTTAGCAATGGGAAACTATGGCTACACCTTC. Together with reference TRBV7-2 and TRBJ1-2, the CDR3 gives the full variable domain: GAGVSQSPSNKVTEKGKDVELRCDPISGHTALYWYRQSLGQGLEFLIYFQGNSAPDKSGLPSDRFSAERTGGSVSTLTIQRTQQEDSAVYLCASSLAMGNYGYTFGSGTRLTVV.

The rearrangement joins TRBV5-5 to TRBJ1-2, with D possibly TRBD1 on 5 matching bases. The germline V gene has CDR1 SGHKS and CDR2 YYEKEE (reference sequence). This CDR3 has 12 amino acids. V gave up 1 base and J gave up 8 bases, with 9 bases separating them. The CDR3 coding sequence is TGTGCCAGCAGCTTGACCCGGGACGGCTACACCTTC. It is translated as CASSLTRDGYTF.

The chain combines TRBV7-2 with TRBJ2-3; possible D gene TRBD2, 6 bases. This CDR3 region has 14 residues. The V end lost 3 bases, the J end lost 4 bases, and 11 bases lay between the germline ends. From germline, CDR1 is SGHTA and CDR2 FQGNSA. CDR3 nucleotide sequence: TGTGCCAGCAGCTTGACTAGTTCTGCAGATACGCAGTATTTT. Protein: CASSLTSSADTQYF.

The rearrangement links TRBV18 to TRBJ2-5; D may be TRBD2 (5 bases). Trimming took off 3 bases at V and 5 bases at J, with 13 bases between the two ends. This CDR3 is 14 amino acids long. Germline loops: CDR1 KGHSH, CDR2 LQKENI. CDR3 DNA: TGTGCCAGCTCACCCCCAGAGGGCCGGGAGACCCAGTACTTC. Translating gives CASSPPEGRETQYF.

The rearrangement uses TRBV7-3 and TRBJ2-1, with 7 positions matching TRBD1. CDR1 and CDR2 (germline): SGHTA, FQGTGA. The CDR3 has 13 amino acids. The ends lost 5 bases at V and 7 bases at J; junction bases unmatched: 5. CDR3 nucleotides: TGTGCCAGCAGCGAAAACAGGGGAAATGAGCAGTTCTTC. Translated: CASSENRGNEQFF.

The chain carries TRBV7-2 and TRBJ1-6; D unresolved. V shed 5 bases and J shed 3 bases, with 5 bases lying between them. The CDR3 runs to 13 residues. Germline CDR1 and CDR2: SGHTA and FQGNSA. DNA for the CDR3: TGTGCCAGCAGCCCGCACTATAATTCACCCCTCCACTTT. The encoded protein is CASSPHYNSPLHF.

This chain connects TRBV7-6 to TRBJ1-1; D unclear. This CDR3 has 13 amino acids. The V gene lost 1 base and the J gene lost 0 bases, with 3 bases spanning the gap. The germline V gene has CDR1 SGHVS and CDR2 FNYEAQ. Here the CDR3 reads CASSLELNTEAFF. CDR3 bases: TGTGCCAGCAGCTTAGAGTTGAACACTGAAGCTTTCTTT.